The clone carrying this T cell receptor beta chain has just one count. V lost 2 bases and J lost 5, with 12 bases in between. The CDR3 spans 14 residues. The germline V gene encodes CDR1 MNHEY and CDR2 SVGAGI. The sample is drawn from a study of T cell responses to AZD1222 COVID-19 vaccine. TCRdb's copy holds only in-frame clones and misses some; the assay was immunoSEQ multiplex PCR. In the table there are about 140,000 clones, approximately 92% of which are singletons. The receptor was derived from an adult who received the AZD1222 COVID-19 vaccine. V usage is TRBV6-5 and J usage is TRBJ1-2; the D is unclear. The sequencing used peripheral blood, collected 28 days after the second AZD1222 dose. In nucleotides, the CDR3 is TGTGCCAGCAGTTACGTGGCAGGAGGGTATGGCTACACCTTC. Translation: CASSYVAGGYGYTF.